The clone carrying this TCR beta chain was seen repeatedly, ten times or more. Its antigen is unknown. The data are from a study of T cell repertoires in cytomegalovirus infection. Study-wide points: HLA-C-restricted CMV-specific TCR beta clonotypes prevailed in the ex vivo response.

TCRdb used MiXCR to reprocess the reads, holding one entry per CDR3 protein. The table includes just under 550,000 distinct CDR3 sequences, more than 25% detected once. The TCR was taken from a human donor in good health (CMV status not recorded). Some clones in this sample may be carry-over from other donors' samples. Specimen: PBMCs.

The DNA of the CDR3 is TGTGCCAGCCGACGATCGGCTGCTGGGAGGGCCAGGTACGAGCAGTACTTC. Its protein product is CASRRSAAGRARYEQYF. J is TRBJ2-7 and V is TRBV7-2, with 7 nucleotides matching TRBD2. Germline CDR1 SGHTA, CDR2 FQGNSA. The CDR3 spans 17 residues. V lost 8 bases and J lost 4; bases outside the gene matches: 20.